The text below deals with one T cell receptor (beta chain). The antigen is unknown. Profiling relied on immunoSEQ multiplex PCR, and the TCRdb table lists in-frame clones only, not all of them. The sample lists hundreds of thousands of clones, about 96% occurring once. The data were taken from a study of shared clonotypes between healthy human individuals. Regarding the study as a whole: Among a handful of donors, about 5% of naive CD4 clonotypes were found in common. The study generally estimated greater richness for naive than memory subsets. Rarefaction revealed incomplete sorted-subset sequencing despite large depth.

Germline V gives CDR1 LGHNT, CDR2 FRNRAP. This CDR3 spans 15 amino acids. With 2 bases removed from V and 0 bases from J, the gap between germline ends came to 10 bases. CD45RO-negative cells were positively selected for CCR7, leaving out terminally differentiated effector memory CD45RA+ cells. This TCR came from a woman aged 25 to 39 in good health. This chain joins TRBV12-5 and TRBJ1-1; D gene unclear. Sequenced: naive CD8+ T cells sorted from blood. CDR3 DNA sequence: TGTGCTAGTGGTTTGATGGAGAGGATGAACACTGAAGCTTTCTTT. It specifies CASGLMERMNTEAFF.